The entry below gives a single TCR beta chain sequence along with its context. Its antigen remains unidentified. Base-call qualities are not available, and no considerably larger clone is one nucleotide away. The CDR3 spans 13 residues, from the cysteine through the phenylalanine. Left in the record is the CDR3 DNA by itself, 39 bases read in frame from the first base. The germline V gene encodes CDR1 MNHEY and CDR2 SMNVEV (reference sequence). V is shortened by 6 bases, J by 0 bases, and the region joining them spans 9 bases. Libraries were constructed by PCR. Instrument on record: Illumina MiSeq. Synthesis of cDNA relied on SMARTScribe reverse transcriptase together with a 5' template-switch oligo that added a universal priming site. A 12-nucleotide random unique molecular identifier (UMI) was carried by the template-switch oligo, and each cDNA molecule was tagged with this UMI. During reverse transcription, chain-specific reverse primers targeted TCRbeta transcripts. Uracil DNA glycosylase treatment was used to remove residual template-switch adapters, and a Qiagen MinElute kit was used to purify the cDNA. The first PCR ran for 20 to 25 cycles with KAPA HiFi HotStart ReadyMix and step-out primers, divided among four 50 microliter reactions. Before further amplification, first-round PCR products were gel-purified. Illumina Nextera adapters were attached in a second PCR of 7 to 9 cycles, and the libraries were then purified and pooled. The UMI barcode for each TCRbeta molecule was captured by a 50-nucleotide 5' read. The paper's data handling went like this. Using the MIGEC toolkit, reads were grouped by UMI into consensus reads. PEAR was used to merge forward and reverse consensus reads, producing the final reads. A custom decontamination script removed identical UMI-sequence pairs shared across libraries, treating them as cross-sample contamination. MIGMAP, a wrapper around IgBLAST, was used for V(D)J assignment and CDR3 extraction. A TCR clonotype was defined by an identical V gene, J gene and CDR3 amino acid sequence; no sequencing was done for CDR1 and CDR2. TCRdb ran its own pipeline on the public reads, namely fastp trimming at Q25 and MiXCR clone calling, and kept in-frame beta chains. Under each unique CDR3 protein, matching rows form one entry showing the most common genes and DNA. Clone size and V and J calls follow TCRdb, not the original study. The sample table lists over 3,500 distinct CDR3 sequences, approximately 54% of them with a count of one. The top ten constitute 20% to 30% of the sample.

This sample was taken from a study of robustness of blood B and T cell sequencing (dated by TCRdb to 2016 to 2018). Looking at the study overall: The goal of the study was to figure out the amount of peripheral blood required to reliably characterize the TCRbeta and IgG repertoires of an individual. In each of the approximately 9 independently drawn blood samples, both the TCRbeta and the IgG repertoires were quantified. For technical replicates, two replicate TCRbeta cDNA libraries were prepared from one shared RNA pool that came from a single 10 ml draw.

mRNA, which captures expressed receptors, was used instead of genomic DNA for quantification of TCRbeta repertoires. Without any cell sorting, leukocytes from the buffy coat were collected into Trizol, and RNA was extracted using the Direct-zol RNA MiniPrep Plus kit. To separate plasma, buffy coat and red blood cells, EDTA blood tubes were immediately centrifuged at 4 degrees C. The paper as a whole reports these results and caveats: The 1,000 most abundant TCRbeta clonotypes from the pooled draws were found in every single 10 ml sample. Coverage of the top 10,000 TCRbeta clonotypes approached saturation when 3 or 4 tubes (roughly 28-40 ml blood) were combined. Immediate fractionation was required for EDTA tubes, so the use of EDTA tubes in multi-site collections was limited. Of the top 10,000 TCRbeta clonotypes in one technical replicate library, 90% to 95% were also found in the other technical replicate library. Pooling tubes did not increase the overlap of rare TCRbeta clonotypes, which implies that much larger blood volumes would be needed to capture rare TCRbeta clonotypes. The TCRbeta rarefaction curves did not fully level off, which suggests under-sequencing or many low-abundance clonotypes. Evidence of cross-contamination, likely from batch processing, showed up in one pair of TCRbeta libraries, so the UMI-sequence pairs shared by that pair of libraries were removed.

The chain employs TRBV27 and TRBJ2-7; the D segment could be TRBD1, given 5 matching bases. The sequence derives from a human donor in good health. Sequencing was performed on peripheral blood. CDR3 sequence: CASSETASYEQYF. The DNA is as follows: TGTGCCAGCAGCGAGACAGCCTCCTACGAGCAGTACTTC.